The 25 T cell receptor beta chains listed next were all sequenced from one sample in a study of shared clonotypes between healthy human individuals. Sequenced by immunoSEQ multiplex PCR; TCRdb stores in-frame clones only, minus some. The data contain 640,000 or so clones, approximately 75% of them singletons. Sequencing was performed on memory CD4+ T cells sorted from blood. Documented subset: CD45RA-negative fraction. Every receptor here comes from a woman under 40 in good health.

This chain's CDR3 is CASSVAPGGIADTQYF. The CDR3 bases are TGTGCCAGCAGCGTAGCTCCGGGAGGGATCGCAGATACGCAGTATTTT. J is TRBJ2-3 and V is TRBV9; 8 nucleotides agree with TRBD2. Germline-derived CDR1 and CDR2 are SGDLS and YYNGEE. V shed 0 bases, J shed 4 bases, and the junction held 7 bases outside the gene matches. The CDR3 covers 16 residues.

This chain joins TRBV28 and TRBJ2-7; D not certain. The CDR3 sequence is 12 residues long. Looked up from germline, CDR1 is MDHEN and CDR2 is SYDVKM. The V end lost 6 bases, the J end lost 2 bases, and 8 bases lay between the germline ends. Written as DNA, the CDR3 is TGTGCCAGCAGAGTACATCCCTACGAGCAGTACTTC. Protein sequence: CASRVHPYEQYF.

This clone occurred a few times. The chain links TRBV5-1 to TRBJ2-6; D tentatively reads TRBD1 or TRBD2 (5 bases each). Trimming removed 3 bases at V and 6 bases at J, with 13 bases between. CDR3 length: 15 residues. Germline assignment: CDR1 SGHRS and CDR2 YFSETQ. The CDR3 DNA sequence: TGCGCCAGCAGCTCGGGGCTCAGTACGGCCAACGTCCTGACTTTC. Its protein product is CASSSGLSTANVLTF.

This clone appeared a single time. The V call is TRBV15, the J call TRBJ2-7; D remains unclear. The V end was cut by 0 bases, the J end by 6 bases, with 18 bases between. Germline V gives CDR1 LNHNV, CDR2 YYDKDF (reference sequence). This CDR3 contains 16 residues. CDR3 nucleotides: TGTGCCACCAGCAGAGATCCCCCCCCCGAAATCTCCGAGCAGTACTTC. Protein product: CATSRDPPPEISEQYF.

The J gene is TRBJ2-1, the V gene TRBV18; D remains ambiguous. Trimming left V 4 bases short and J 2 bases short, with 6 bases between. Germline CDR1 KGHSH, CDR2 LQKENI. The CDR3 consists of 13 residues. The CDR3 region is CASSLGAYNEQFF. The CDR3 nucleotides read TGTGCCAGCTCACTTGGAGCCTACAATGAGCAGTTCTTC.

This chain uses TRBV6-1 with TRBJ1-1; D uncertain. Trimming took 1 base from V and 1 from J, leaving 10 bases between them. The V gene's germline CDR1 is MNHNS and CDR2 SASEGT. The CDR3 totals 15 residues. The CDR3 DNA sequence: TGTGCCAGCAGTGAAGGCGCAAACTCGAACACTGAAGCTTTCTTT. It specifies CASSEGANSNTEAFF.

This clone occurred a few times. The chain is built from TRBV11-3 and TRBJ2-2, with D perhaps TRBD2 (5 bases). Trimming took off 0 bases at V and 7 bases at J, with 18 bases between the two ends. Germline lookup yields CDR1 SGHNT and CDR2 YENEEA. This CDR3 contains 17 residues. The CDR3 DNA is TGTGCCAGCAGCTTAGAAGACCCGGTGGGAGAGGGCGGGGAGCTGTTTTTT. Protein sequence: CASSLEDPVGEGGELFF.

This clone was detected only a few times. This chain uses TRBV6-6 with TRBJ2-7, with a weak D call TRBD2 (6 bases). Trimming pared 11 bases from V and 7 bases from J, leaving 18 bases between. CDR1 and CDR2 (germline): MNHNY, SVGAGI (reference sequence). The CDR3 length is 12 residues. The CDR3 spells CAVGSRSGEQYF. The DNA for the CDR3 is TGTGCCGTCGGGAGCCGGTCTGGAGAGCAGTACTTC.

J is TRBJ2-5 and V is TRBV19, with D perhaps TRBD2 (6 bases). Germline V gene sequence: CDR1 LNHDA, CDR2 SQIVND (reference sequence). Trimming cost V 5 bases and J 3 bases, with 13 bases left between them. This CDR3 region has 14 residues. CDR3 coding DNA: TGTGCCAGTAGTGCGGGACTGAAGAAAGAGACCCAGTACTTC. Its translation: CASSAGLKKETQYF.

This chain joins TRBV11-2 and TRBJ2-3; the match to TRBD2 covers 7 bases. The V and J ends lost 4 bases and 2 bases, in that order; junction bases with no gene match: 6. The CDR3 is 15 amino acids. Germline loops: CDR1 SGHAT, CDR2 FQNNGV. The DNA for the CDR3 is TGTGCCAGCAGCTCCACGGGAGGCCCCACAGATACGCAGTATTTT. Protein: CASSSTGGPTDTQYF.

CDR3 coding DNA: TGTGCCAGCAGCCATAATAGCGGGAGGGCTCAAGAGACCCAGTACTTC. Protein product: CASSHNSGRAQETQYF. This chain uses TRBV4-2 with TRBJ2-5, with 11 bases matching TRBD2. Trimming removed 3 bases from V and 2 bases from J; junction bases left unmatched: 5. Germline CDR1 is LGHNA and CDR2 is YNFKEQ. The CDR3 covers 16 residues.

V gene TRBV7-6 combines with J gene TRBJ2-5; 9 positions match TRBD2. Germline trimming cut 6 bases from V and 4 bases from J; bases unmatched to any gene: 9. The CDR3 contains 15 residues. The V gene's germline CDR1 is SGHVS and CDR2 FNYEAQ. The CDR3 bases are TGTGCCAGCAGTTACGGGACTAGCTCGTCAGAGACCCAGTACTTC. As protein: CASSYGTSSSETQYF. Filled out from reference TRBV7-6 and TRBJ2-5, the complete variable domain reads GAGVSQSPRYKVTKRGQDVALRCDPISGHVSLYWYRQALGQGPEFLTYFNYEAQQDKSGLPNDRFSAERPEGSISTLTIQRTEQRDSAMYRCASSYGTSSSETQYFGPGTRLLVL.

The V and J genes are TRBV9 and TRBJ2-4; D is possibly TRBD2 (7 bases). The CDR3 covers 17 residues. Trimming shortened V by 4 bases and J by 1 base, and 18 bases separated the two germline ends. The V gene's germline CDR1 is SGDLS and CDR2 YYNGEE. DNA of the CDR3: TGTGCCAGCAGCTTACAGGGAGGGGGAACTGCCAAAAACATTCAGTACTTC. This gives the protein CASSLQGGGTAKNIQYF. Combining the CDR3 with reference TRBV9 and TRBJ2-4 gives the whole variable domain DSGVTQTPKHLITATGQRVTLRCSPRSGDLSVYWYQQSLDQGLQFLIQYYNGEERAKGNILERFSAQQFPDLHSELNLSSLELGDSALYFCASSLQGGGTAKNIQYFGAGTRLSVL.

The chain joins TRBV6-4 to TRBJ2-1; possible D gene TRBD2, 5 bases. V lost 6 bases to trimming and J lost 6 bases, with 15 bases between them. The germline CDR1 and CDR2 sequences are MRHNA and SNTAGT. The CDR3 contains 14 residues. The CDR3 region has the DNA TGTGCCAGCAGCTACGAGCGGACGAGCAATGAGCAGTTCTTC. Residues: CASSYERTSNEQFF.

The genes are TRBV5-1 and TRBJ2-3; TRBD2 agrees at 8 bases. CDR1 SGHRS and CDR2 YFSETQ come from the germline V gene. V lost 8 bases and J lost 3; bases outside the gene matches: 8. The CDR3 has 14 amino acids. The CDR3 sequence is CASVGGLETDTQYF. CDR3 bases: TGCGCCAGTGTGGGGGGACTAGAAACAGATACGCAGTATTTT. Using reference TRBV5-1 and TRBJ2-3 for the parts outside the CDR3, the full variable domain is KAGVTQTPRYLIKTRGQQVTLSCSPISGHRSVSWYQQTPGQGLQFLFEYFSETQRNKGNFPGRFSGRQFSNSRSEMNVSTLELGDSALYLCASVGGLETDTQYFGPGTRLTVL.

V usage is TRBV19 and J usage is TRBJ2-6; 9 nucleotides line up with TRBD2. This CDR3 contains 17 residues. Germline CDR1 and CDR2: LNHDA and SQIVND (reference sequence). Trimming removed 5 bases from V and 2 bases from J; junction bases left unmatched: 7. The CDR3 reads CASSPTAGGPGANVLTF. CDR3 nucleotide sequence: TGTGCCAGTAGTCCCACAGCGGGAGGTCCTGGGGCCAACGTCCTGACTTTC.

A remark on this clone: Other DNA sequences from this sample encode an identical CDR3 as well. The chain joins TRBV27 to TRBJ2-1; D is perhaps TRBD2 (6 bases). The germline V gene encodes CDR1 MNHEY and CDR2 SMNVEV (reference sequence). This CDR3 has 15 amino acids. V lost 2 bases to trimming and J lost 2 bases, with 10 bases between them. The CDR3 sequence is CASSLEAGAYNEQFF. The CDR3 DNA follows: TGTGCCAGCAGTTTAGAAGCGGGCGCCTACAATGAGCAGTTCTTC.

The V gene is TRBV28, the J gene TRBJ1-2; unclear D gene. Trimming took off 7 bases at V and 8 bases at J, with 8 bases between the two ends. Germline CDR1 MDHEN, CDR2 SYDVKM. There are 10 residues in the CDR3. CDR3 DNA: TGTGCCAGCAAGGCAGGCGGCTACACCTTC. Translation: CASKAGGYTF.

The chain combines TRBV18 with TRBJ2-5, with D perhaps TRBD1 or TRBD2 (5 bases each). The CDR3 contains 15 residues. V lost 1 base and J 9 bases, leaving 18 bases between the germline ends. CDR1 and CDR2 (germline): KGHSH, LQKENI. The CDR3: CASSPLDTNLGAQYF. The CDR3 region has the DNA TGTGCCAGCTCACCACTTGACACCAACCTGGGGGCCCAGTACTTC.

The V gene is TRBV28, the J gene TRBJ2-3; TRBD1 matches at 10 bases. CDR1 is MDHEN and CDR2 is SYDVKM in the germline V gene. The junction had 9 bases not matched to a gene; V was cut back by 3 bases and J by 6 bases. CDR3 size: 16 residues. CDR3 protein: CASSLGTGVFSDTQYF. The CDR3 DNA reads TGTGCCAGCAGTTTGGGGACAGGGGTCTTTTCGGATACGCAGTATTTT.

V gene TRBV11-3 combines with J gene TRBJ1-3; D gene uncertain. Trimming took 3 bases from V and 5 from J, leaving 2 bases between them. The CDR3 extends over 11 amino acids. Germline values: CDR1 SGHNT, CDR2 YENEEA. This CDR3 is CASSFRNTIYF. The DNA for the CDR3 is TGTGCCAGCAGCTTTCGAAACACCATATATTTT.

The V and J genes are TRBV6-1 and TRBJ1-1; 8 nucleotides line up with TRBD1. CDR1 MNHNS and CDR2 SASEGT come from the germline V gene. Trimming cost V 4 bases and J 1 base; bases outside gene matches: 5. The CDR3 runs to 15 residues. CDR3 loop: CASSAGGTGNTEAFF. In DNA form, the CDR3 reads TGTGCCAGCAGTGCTGGCGGGACAGGGAACACTGAAGCTTTCTTT.

The chain joins TRBV15 to TRBJ2-1; D remains ambiguous. CDR3 size: 13 residues. The germline CDR1 and CDR2 sequences are LNHNV and YYDKDF (reference sequence). Trimming left V 1 base short and J 9 bases short, with 10 bases between. The CDR3 region has the DNA TGTGCCACCAGCAGAGTGGTTGAAAGTGAGCAGTTCTTC. Its translation: CATSRVVESEQFF.

The rearrangement uses TRBV10-3 and TRBJ1-1; D is possibly TRBD1 (6 bases). This CDR3 comprises 12 residues. The V and J ends lost 10 bases and 1 base respectively, with 10 bases between them. Germline CDR1 and CDR2: ENHRY and SYGVKD. The CDR3 is CATRGENTEAFF. CDR3 DNA sequence: TGTGCCACAAGGGGGGAGAACACTGAAGCTTTCTTT.

The CDR3: CASSLEVGPRSYNEQFF. The CDR3 DNA is TGTGCCAGCAGCTTGGAAGTGGGGCCCCGTTCCTACAATGAGCAGTTCTTC. This chain uses TRBV5-4 with TRBJ2-1, with a weak D call TRBD1 (5 bases). The germline V and J ends were trimmed by 0 bases and 1 base, with 14 bases remaining between them. CDR3 length: 17 amino acids. In germline, CDR1 is SGHNT, CDR2 YYREEE (reference sequence). Using reference TRBV5-4 and TRBJ2-1 for the parts outside the CDR3, the full variable domain is ETGVTQSPTHLIKTRGQQVTLRCSSQSGHNTVSWYQQALGQGPQFIFQYYREEENGRGNFPPRFSGLQFPNYSSELNVNALELDDSALYLCASSLEVGPRSYNEQFFGPGTRLTVL.